The 25 T cell receptor beta chains reported below all come from one sample, sequenced in a study of blood T cell repertoires in COVID-19. The method was immunoSEQ multiplex PCR; TCRdb's version includes in-frame clones alone and lacks a portion of them. The sample records about 160,000 clones, approximately 82% being singletons. Material for sequencing was peripheral blood. The receptors originated from a man aged 70-80 years who had recovered from COVID-19.

This sequence joins TRBV3-1 (or the pseudogene TRBV3-2) and TRBJ1-1; weak D call: TRBD1 (6 bases). Germline CDR1 and CDR2: LGHDT and YNNKEL (reference sequence). This CDR3 is 13 amino acids long. V shed 4 bases and J shed 7 bases, with 13 bases lying between them. Here the CDR3 reads CASSLRRGDEAFF. CDR3 sequence (DNA): TGTGCCAGCAGCCTCCGCAGGGGAGATGAAGCTTTCTTT.

The chain joins TRBV9 to TRBJ2-1; maybe TRBD2 (6 bases). Germline loops: CDR1 SGDLS, CDR2 YYNGEE. The V end lost 0 bases, the J end lost 7 bases, and 8 bases lay between the germline ends. This CDR3 is 13 amino acids long. The DNA of the CDR3 is TGTGCCAGCAGCGTAGCGGGGGAAAATGAGCAGTTCTTC. The encoded protein is CASSVAGENEQFF.

The chain links TRBV27 to TRBJ1-2; 11 nucleotides agree with TRBD1. The CDR3 length is 16 residues. Per germline, CDR1 MNHEY and CDR2 SMNVEV (reference sequence). Germline trimming cut 5 bases from V and 8 bases from J; bases unmatched to any gene: 13. For the CDR3, the DNA is TGTGCCAGCAGTACCCTTGAATTACGGACAGGGGGCGGCTACACCTTC. It codes for CASSTLELRTGGGYTF.

The rearrangement joins TRBV9 to TRBJ2-3; D possibly corresponds to TRBD1 (5 bases). The ends were cut back, 4 bases at V and 5 bases at J, with 8 bases in the middle. Germline values: CDR1 SGDLS, CDR2 YYNGEE. The CDR3 is 12 amino acids. The CDR3 spells CASSLQGDTQYF. The CDR3 DNA reads as TGTGCCAGCAGCTTGCAGGGAGATACGCAGTATTTT.

In this sample, this clone turned up a few times. The chain has TRBV11-2 and TRBJ2-7; 11 bases are shared with TRBD2. The CDR3 sequence is 17 residues long. From germline, CDR1 is SGHAT and CDR2 FQNNGV. Losses at the gene ends were 5 bases for V and 0 bases for J; bases not matched to a gene: 9. This CDR3 is CASSKTGTSGNSYEQYF. DNA for the CDR3: TGTGCCAGCAGCAAAACAGGGACTAGCGGTAACTCCTACGAGCAGTACTTC.

This clone has just one count. The chain carries TRBV28 and TRBJ1-2; 9 bases are shared with TRBD1. The CDR3 consists of 18 residues. J was trimmed by 0 bases and V by 8 bases; bases with no gene match: 16. Germline-derived CDR1 and CDR2 are MDHEN and SYDVKM. CDR3 sequence (DNA): TGTGCCAGCCGTCCCCCTTTAACAGGGGGCTTTGCTAACTATGGCTACACCTTC. It specifies CASRPPLTGGFANYGYTF.

This clone showed up just once. CDR3 loop: CASSTSSGRAGTDTQYF. DNA of the CDR3: TGTGCCAGCAGCACCTCTAGCGGGAGGGCCGGGACAGATACGCAGTATTTT. V gene TRBV7-9 combines with J gene TRBJ2-3, with 12 bases that match TRBD2. V was pared by 5 bases and J by 3 bases, with 9 bases of the junction left unmatched. Germline values: CDR1 SEHNR, CDR2 FQNEAQ (reference sequence). This CDR3 has 17 amino acids.

V usage is TRBV3-1 (or the pseudogene TRBV3-2) and J usage is TRBJ1-1; 8 bases fit TRBD1. The germline CDR1 and CDR2 sequences are LGHDT and YNNKEL (reference sequence). J lost 0 bases, V lost 4 bases, and 7 bases had no gene match. The CDR3 spans 16 residues. The DNA of the CDR3 is TGTGCCAGCAGCCGATCCGGGACAGGAATGAACACTGAAGCTTTCTTT. Translating gives CASSRSGTGMNTEAFF.

This clone turned up a few times. The chain is built from TRBV2 and TRBJ2-7; D remains ambiguous. The CDR3 runs 12 residues. CDR1 and CDR2 (germline): SNHLY, FYNNEI. The germline V and J ends were trimmed by 5 bases and 6 bases, with 11 bases remaining between them. The CDR3 DNA reads TGTGCCAGCAGTACCTACAGAGTCGAGCAGTACTTC. This encodes CASSTYRVEQYF. Filled out from reference TRBV2 and TRBJ2-7, the complete variable domain reads EPEVTQTPSHQVTQMGQEVILRCVPISNHLYFYWYRQILGQKVEFLVSFYNNEISEKSEIFDDQFSVERPDGSNFTLKIRSTKLEDSAMYFCASSTYRVEQYFGPGTRLTVT.

The genes are TRBV6-5 and TRBJ1-2, with a weak D call TRBD1 (6 bases). V was shortened by 0 bases and J by 5 bases, with 10 bases between the two germline ends. This CDR3 has 14 amino acids. Germline lookup yields CDR1 MNHEY and CDR2 SVGAGI. DNA of the CDR3: TGTGCCAGCAGTTACTCGGGAGGGGGTTATGGCTACACCTTC. Its protein is CASSYSGGGYGYTF.

In its sample, this clone was seen a few times. The J gene is TRBJ2-2, the V gene TRBV5-4; 7 bases agree with TRBD2. Germline V gives CDR1 SGHNT, CDR2 YYREEE (reference sequence). V lost 1 base to trimming and J lost 7 bases; unmatched junction nucleotides: 10. This CDR3 contains 16 residues. The CDR3 DNA follows: TGTGCCAGCAGCTTGAGTAAGCGGGGCCTTGGCGGGGAGCTGTTTTTT. Translated, it gives CASSLSKRGLGGELFF.

This clone was seen a few times. V usage is TRBV20-1 and J usage is TRBJ1-2, with D hard to call. The CDR3 length is 11 residues. From germline, CDR1 is DFQATT and CDR2 SNEGSKA (reference sequence). Deletions cut 7 bases from V and 0 bases from J, with 6 bases between. The CDR3 DNA is TGCAGTGGGCAGTCTAACTATGGCTACACCTTC. Protein sequence: CSGQSNYGYTF.

Written as DNA, the CDR3 is TGTGCCAGCAGTCCTGGGACTAGCGGGAGAGATGAGCAGTTCTTC. This codes for CASSPGTSGRDEQFF. This rearrangement joins TRBV5-6 to TRBJ2-1, with 14 bases identical to TRBD2. Germline V gives CDR1 SGHDT, CDR2 YYEEEE. The CDR3 is made up of 15 amino acids. The V gene end was trimmed by 5 bases and the J gene end by 8 bases; junction bases not matched to a gene: 6.

The chain recombines TRBV4-1 with TRBJ1-5; D unclear. CDR3 size: 18 residues. Trimming removed 0 bases from V and 1 base from J, with 16 bases in between. The V gene's germline CDR1 is MGHRA and CDR2 YSYEKL. CDR3 region: CASSQDSGQSTSNQPQHF. The CDR3 DNA reads TGCGCCAGCAGCCAAGACTCGGGTCAATCAACGAGCAATCAGCCCCAGCATTTT.

V gene TRBV7-9 combines with J gene TRBJ2-5; no definite D call. V lost 3 bases to trimming and J lost 5 bases, with 4 bases between them. Germline-derived CDR1 and CDR2 are SEHNR and FQNEAQ (reference sequence). The CDR3 loop spans 11 amino acids. The CDR3 loop reads CASSFPETQYF. The CDR3 DNA reads as TGTGCCAGCAGCTTCCCGGAGACCCAGTACTTC.

For the CDR3, the DNA is TGTGCCAGCAGCCGGGCGGGGCCTGTTCCTATGTACGAGCAGTACTTC. This translates into CASSRAGPVPMYEQYF. This chain joins TRBV7-9 and TRBJ2-7; D is perhaps TRBD2 (6 bases). Germline V gene data show CDR1 as SEHNR and CDR2 as FQNEAQ (reference sequence). This CDR3 spans 16 amino acids. V was trimmed by 5 bases and J by 4 bases, leaving 21 bases between them. The variable domain in full, completed from reference TRBV7-9 and TRBJ2-7, reads DTGVSQNPRHKITKRGQNVTFRCDPISEHNRLYWYRQTLGQGPEFLTYFQNEAQLEKSRLLSDRFSAERPKGSFSTLEIQRTEQGDSAMYLCASSRAGPVPMYEQYFGPGTRLTVT.

The chain is built from TRBV7-8 and TRBJ2-1, with a tentative D call TRBD2 (6 bases). CDR1 SGHVS and CDR2 FQNEAQ come from the germline V gene. Trimming removed 1 base from V and 10 bases from J, with 17 bases in between. The CDR3 extends over 15 amino acids. In DNA form, the CDR3 reads TGTGCCAGCAGCTTAGGCGTGGGAGGAAAGAGGGAGCAGTTCTTC. Translating gives CASSLGVGGKREQFF.

This clone showed up just once. The genes are TRBV10-1 and TRBJ2-1, with D perhaps TRBD2 (6 bases). Germline CDR1 and CDR2: WNHNN and SYGVQD (reference sequence). The CDR3 length is 12 residues. Trimming removed 5 bases from V and 5 bases from J, with 7 bases in between. CDR3 loop: CASSSGDNEQFF. CDR3 nucleotide sequence: TGCGCCAGCAGTTCGGGAGACAATGAGCAGTTCTTC.

This chain joins TRBV6-2 or TRBV6-3 and TRBJ1-2, with D possibly being TRBD1 (6 bases). Per the germline V gene, CDR1 is MNHEY and CDR2 is SVGEGT. The CDR3 sequence is 15 residues long. V was cut by 5 bases and J by 6 bases, with 19 bases left in between. The CDR3 protein is CASSPRGSGLNGYTF. The DNA of the CDR3 is TGTGCCAGCAGTCCCAGGGGTTCCGGTCTCAATGGCTACACCTTC.

This clone was seen a few times. This chain links TRBV4-1 with TRBJ2-2; 7 bases map to TRBD2. The ends lost 2 bases at V and 3 bases at J; junction bases unmatched: 18. The CDR3 totals 20 residues. CDR1 and CDR2 from the germline V gene are MGHRA and YSYEKL. CDR3 residues: CASSQPRLALNSGHTGELFF. CDR3 sequence (DNA): TGCGCCAGCAGCCAACCCCGACTAGCCTTAAACAGCGGGCACACCGGGGAGCTGTTTTTT.

J is TRBJ2-7 and V is TRBV3-1 (or the pseudogene TRBV3-2); no reliable D call. The CDR3 is 12 amino acids. The V gene's germline CDR1 is LGHDT and CDR2 YNNKEL (reference sequence). The germline V and J ends were trimmed by 2 bases and 3 bases, with 5 bases remaining between them. CDR3 loop: CASSQIGYEQYF. In DNA, the CDR3 is TGTGCCAGCAGCCAAATCGGCTACGAGCAGTACTTC.

The chain is built from TRBV6-1 and TRBJ1-3; D ambiguous. Deletions cut 2 bases from V and 7 bases from J, with 12 bases between. The CDR3 loop spans 14 amino acids. Per the germline V gene, CDR1 is MNHNS and CDR2 is SASEGT. DNA of the CDR3: TGTGCCAGCAGTGAATCCCAAGGGAGGAACACCATATATTTT. Encoded protein: CASSESQGRNTIYF.

This chain uses TRBV10-3 with TRBJ1-3, with D possibly matching TRBD1 (6 bases). This CDR3 spans 13 amino acids. With 6 bases removed from V and 0 bases from J, the gap between germline ends came to 6 bases. Germline V CDR1 and CDR2: ENHRY, SYGVKD. The DNA for the CDR3 is TGTGCCATCAGACAGGGCTCTGGAAACACCATATATTTT. Its translation: CAIRQGSGNTIYF.

This clone came up once. The chain has TRBV7-8 and TRBJ2-3; D is ambiguous. V lost 5 bases and J lost 2, with 11 bases in between. In germline, CDR1 is SGHVS, CDR2 FQNEAQ. This CDR3 has 14 residues. In DNA form, the CDR3 reads TGTGCCAGCAGCCTTGACTTTACCACAGATACGCAGTATTTT. It codes for CASSLDFTTDTQYF.

This sequence joins TRBV11-2 and TRBJ2-5, with 8 bases lining up with TRBD1. The CDR3 is made up of 16 amino acids. Germline assignment: CDR1 SGHAT and CDR2 FQNNGV. V shed 5 bases and J 2 bases; nucleotides not matched to a gene: 10. The CDR3, as DNA: TGTGCCAGCAGCCGTGTTACAGGGGGATATCAAGAGACCCAGTACTTC. Translation gives CASSRVTGGYQETQYF.